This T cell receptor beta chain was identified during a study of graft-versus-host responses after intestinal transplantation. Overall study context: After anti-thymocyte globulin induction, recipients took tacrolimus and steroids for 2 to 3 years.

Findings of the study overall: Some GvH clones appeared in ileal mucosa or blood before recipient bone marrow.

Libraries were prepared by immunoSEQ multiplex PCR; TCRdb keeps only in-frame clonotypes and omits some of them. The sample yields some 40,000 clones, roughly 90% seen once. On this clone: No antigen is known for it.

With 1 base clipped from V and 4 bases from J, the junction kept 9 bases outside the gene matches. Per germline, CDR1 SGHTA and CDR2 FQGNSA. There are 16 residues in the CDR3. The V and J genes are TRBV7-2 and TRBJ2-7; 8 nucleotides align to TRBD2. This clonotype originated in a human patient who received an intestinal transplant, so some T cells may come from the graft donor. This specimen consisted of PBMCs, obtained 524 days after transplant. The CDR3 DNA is TGTGCCAGCAGCTTAGGAGGAGCGGGAGCTAAGTACGAGCAGTACTTC. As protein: CASSLGGAGAKYEQYF.